Below, one T cell receptor beta chain is given with its context. The data were taken from a study of radiotherapy plus CTLA-4 blockade in lung cancer. Libraries were prepared by immunoSEQ multiplex PCR; TCRdb keeps only in-frame clonotypes and omits some of them. Among about 77,000 clones listed, under 75% were seen once. The CDR3 is 16 amino acids. Trimming at V came to 4 bases and at J to 1 base, leaving 8 bases not matched to a gene. Germline CDR1 reads LGHNA; CDR2 reads YSLEER. The TCR was taken from a human donor with non-small cell lung cancer whose response to radiotherapy plus ipilimumab could not be evaluated. Sequenced here: peripheral blood, sampled from a patient treated with radiotherapy plus ipilimumab. The chain combines TRBV4-3 with TRBJ2-3, with 7 bases matching TRBD2. CDR3 residues: CASSPRTSLGTDTQYF. CDR3 nucleotide sequence: TGCGCCAGCAGCCCACGGACTAGTCTGGGCACAGATACGCAGTATTTT.